The 26 T cell receptor beta chains below come from one sample, sequenced in a study of shared clonotypes between healthy human individuals. Cells designated naive CD8 were CD45RO-negative and were positively selected for CCR7, with terminally differentiated effector memory CD45RA+ cells excluded. Clones were sequenced by immunoSEQ multiplex PCR, and TCRdb holds only the in-frame ones, with some missing. In the table there are millions of clones, about 95% of which are singletons. Input material: naive CD8+ T cells sorted from blood. The receptors here all came from a man aged 18 to 29 in good health.

The rearrangement uses TRBV20-1 and TRBJ2-7, with D unclear. Germline CDR1 reads DFQATT; CDR2 reads SNEGSKA (reference sequence). V was clipped by 2 bases and J by 6 bases, with 8 bases between them. The CDR3 runs to 11 residues. For the CDR3, the DNA is TGCAGTGCTAGACAGGCCAGCGAGCAGTACTTC. Translating it yields CSARQASEQYF.

This chain links TRBV2 with TRBJ1-6; the match to TRBD1 covers 7 bases. The CDR3 runs to 16 residues. CDR1 is SNHLY, CDR2 FYNNEI, per germline. J lost 7 bases, V lost 0 bases, and 6 bases had no gene match. Here the CDR3 reads CASSEAGRGPNSPLHF. As DNA, the CDR3 is TGTGCCAGCAGTGAAGCGGGGAGGGGGCCGAATTCACCCCTCCACTTT.

Remarks on this clone: Different DNA sequences within this sample yield the same CDR3. The chain has TRBV4-1 and TRBJ2-1; the D gene could be TRBD1 or TRBD2 (6 bases each). Trimming shortened V by 1 base and J by 7 bases, and 11 bases separated the two germline ends. The CDR3 extends over 14 amino acids. CDR1 is MGHRA and CDR2 is YSYEKL in the germline V gene. The CDR3 region has the DNA TGCGCCAGCAGCCAAGGGGTAGGGGGGAATGAGCAGTTCTTC. Translation gives CASSQGVGGNEQFF.

The chain joins TRBV2 to TRBJ2-7; D unresolved. V lost 6 bases and J 3 bases, leaving 18 bases between the germline ends. Germline values: CDR1 SNHLY, CDR2 FYNNEI. CDR3 size: 15 residues. The CDR3 DNA reads as TGTGCCAGCAGGGTTGGACCGAACCCTTTCTACGAGCAGTACTTC. Protein: CASRVGPNPFYEQYF.

The chain carries TRBV4-3 and TRBJ2-2; maybe TRBD2 (6 bases). Germline CDR1 is LGHNA and CDR2 is YSLEER. Trimming removed 0 bases from V and 1 base from J, with 15 bases in between. The CDR3 is 18 residues long. In nucleotides, the CDR3 is TGCGCCAGCAGCCAAGATCTTCAACTAGCCATGAACACCGGGGAGCTGTTTTTT. It encodes CASSQDLQLAMNTGELFF.

The chain combines TRBV2 with TRBJ1-1, with 8 nucleotides matching TRBD1. CDR1 is SNHLY, CDR2 FYNNEI, per germline. The CDR3 contains 18 residues. V shed 4 bases, J shed 4 bases, and the junction held 17 bases outside the gene matches. The CDR3 loop is CASSAWDGGQVKGTEAFF. CDR3 nucleotide sequence: TGTGCCAGCAGTGCATGGGATGGGGGACAGGTGAAGGGCACTGAAGCTTTCTTT.

The chain joins TRBV6-5 to TRBJ2-6; D is ambiguous. The length of the CDR3 is 13 residues. V was trimmed by 6 bases and J by 2 bases, leaving 5 bases between them. From germline, CDR1 is MNHEY and CDR2 SVGAGI. For the CDR3, the DNA is TGTGCCAGCAGGATGACTGGGGCCAACGTCCTGACTTTC. Amino acid sequence: CASRMTGANVLTF.

The chain couples TRBV30 to TRBJ1-6; TRBD1 matches 10 bases. V was clipped by 4 bases and J by 9 bases; unmatched bases: 6. Germline CDR1 GTSNPN, CDR2 SVGIG (reference sequence). The CDR3 covers 14 residues. This CDR3 reads CAWTPGTGASPLHF. The CDR3 DNA is TGTGCCTGGACTCCCGGGACAGGGGCTTCACCCCTCCACTTT.

To note about this clone: Other DNA sequences of this sample code for an identical CDR3. This chain links TRBV7-6 with TRBJ2-7; D might be TRBD1 or TRBD2, each matching 5 bases. Trimming cost V 5 bases and J 2 bases, with 10 bases left between them. The CDR3 has 13 residues. Germline CDR1 is SGHVS and CDR2 is FNYEAQ. CDR3 loop: CASSLGRAYEQYF. DNA for the CDR3: TGTGCCAGCAGCCTGGGGCGGGCCTACGAGCAGTACTTC.

This clone was counted a single time. V and J are TRBV9 and TRBJ1-5; a possible D gene is TRBD1 (5 bases). Trimming removed 3 bases at V and 7 bases at J, with 11 bases between. Germline CDR1 is SGDLS and CDR2 is YYNGEE. The CDR3 is made up of 13 amino acids. The CDR3 sequence: CASSASGSQPQHF. As DNA, the CDR3 is TGTGCCAGCAGCGCTTCAGGGTCCCAGCCCCAGCATTTT.

The chain uses TRBV4-1 and TRBJ1-1; 9 bases map to TRBD1. The CDR3 runs 13 residues. Germline CDR1 reads MGHRA; CDR2 reads YSYEKL. The junction had 3 bases not matched to a gene; V was cut back by 5 bases and J by 5 bases. CDR3 amino acids: CASSGTGRTEAFF. The CDR3 nucleotides are TGCGCCAGCAGCGGGACAGGGAGGACTGAAGCTTTCTTT.

This clone appeared once. The DNA of the CDR3 is TGCGCCAGCAGCCAAGAGAGCTCAGGGGGCAACTACGAGCAGTACTTC. It encodes CASSQESSGGNYEQYF. The J gene is TRBJ2-7, the V gene TRBV4-1, with 8 positions matching TRBD1. This CDR3 has 16 amino acids. Trimming cost V 0 bases and J 3 bases; bases outside gene matches: 7. The germline V gene has CDR1 MGHRA and CDR2 YSYEKL.

The J gene is TRBJ2-7, the V gene TRBV19, with D perhaps TRBD1 (6 bases). The germline gives CDR1 LNHDA, CDR2 SQIVND (reference sequence). V lost 3 bases to trimming and J lost 9 bases, with 15 bases between them. This CDR3 comprises 13 residues. The CDR3 DNA reads TGTGCCAGTAGTATTGGAGTGGGGGCTAGGCAGTACTTC. Encoded protein: CASSIGVGARQYF.

The gene calls are TRBV9 and TRBJ1-6, with a tentative D call TRBD1 (5 bases). V was trimmed by 0 bases and J by 5 bases, leaving 12 bases between them. Germline CDR1 reads SGDLS; CDR2 reads YYNGEE. The CDR3 is 16 residues long. CDR3 coding DNA: TGTGCCAGCAGCGTAGGTATCCAGGGTGATAATTCACCCCTCCACTTT. Encoded protein: CASSVGIQGDNSPLHF.

The chain has TRBV7-2 and TRBJ2-7; D is perhaps TRBD1 (5 bases). Germline CDR1 and CDR2: SGHTA and FQGNSA. V was clipped by 4 bases and J by 2 bases, with 9 bases between them. The CDR3 is 13 amino acids. The CDR3 is CASSSGHAYEQYF. Written as DNA, the CDR3 is TGTGCCAGCAGCTCAGGACACGCCTACGAGCAGTACTTC.

This clone was recorded only once. The CDR3 sequence: CASSSWDTEAFF. CDR3 sequence (DNA): TGTGCCAGCAGCTCTTGGGACACTGAAGCTTTCTTT. V gene TRBV7-9 combines with J gene TRBJ1-1; D not resolved. Germline V gene sequence: CDR1 SEHNR, CDR2 FQNEAQ (reference sequence). Trimming took off 4 bases at V and 3 bases at J, with 6 bases between the two ends. This CDR3 spans 12 amino acids.

The chain employs TRBV7-9 and TRBJ2-5; D is unclear. Germline CDR1 is SEHNR and CDR2 is FQNEAQ (reference sequence). The ends were cut back, 2 bases at V and 3 bases at J, with 1 base in the middle. The CDR3 is 11 residues long. Here the CDR3 reads CASSLKETQYF. CDR3 coding DNA: TGTGCCAGCAGCTTAAAAGAGACCCAGTACTTC. The complete variable domain, with remaining parts taken from reference TRBV7-9 and TRBJ2-5, reads DTGVSQNPRHKITKRGQNVTFRCDPISEHNRLYWYRQTLGQGPEFLTYFQNEAQLEKSRLLSDRFSAERPKGSFSTLEIQRTEQGDSAMYLCASSLKETQYFGPGTRLLVL.

The chain is built from TRBV9 and TRBJ1-2; D remains ambiguous. Germline loops: CDR1 SGDLS, CDR2 YYNGEE. V lost 0 bases and J 0 bases, leaving 15 bases between the germline ends. The length of the CDR3 is 17 residues. The DNA for the CDR3 is TGTGCCAGCAGCGTAGACGTCAGGCAGCCAGCTAACTATGGCTACACCTTC. Amino acid sequence: CASSVDVRQPANYGYTF.

The CDR3 DNA reads as TGTGCCAGCAGGTGGGGCGCGGACTATGGCTACACCTTC. As protein: CASRWGADYGYTF. V and J are TRBV27 and TRBJ1-2; possibly TRBD1 for D (5 bases). Germline values: CDR1 MNHEY, CDR2 SMNVEV (reference sequence). The CDR3 is 13 amino acids. The V gene lost 6 bases and the J gene lost 3 bases, with 11 bases spanning the gap.

This chain links TRBV13 with TRBJ2-3; TRBD2 matches at 9 bases. V dropped 5 bases and J dropped 2; count of bases not matched to a gene: 5. CDR1 and CDR2 from the germline V gene are PRHDT and FYEKMQ (reference sequence). The CDR3 is made up of 15 amino acids. Here the CDR3 reads CASSQAGGLTDTQYF. In DNA, the CDR3 is TGTGCCAGCAGCCAAGCGGGGGGACTCACAGATACGCAGTATTTT.

V gene TRBV9 combines with J gene TRBJ2-1, with 7 bases matching TRBD2. This CDR3 contains 15 residues. Trimming cost V 0 bases and J 7 bases; bases outside gene matches: 7. Germline-derived CDR1 and CDR2 are SGDLS and YYNGEE. The CDR3 protein is CASSVGGGSINEQFF. DNA for the CDR3: TGTGCCAGCAGCGTAGGGGGCGGGAGCATTAATGAGCAGTTCTTC.

This rearrangement joins TRBV10-1 to TRBJ2-7, with D uncertain. Germline-derived CDR1 and CDR2 are WNHNN and SYGVQD (reference sequence). Between the trimmed V and J ends, which lost 9 bases and 4 bases, there was a span of 10 bases. The CDR3 sequence is 11 residues long. DNA for the CDR3: TGCGCCAGTTTCCCAGGATACGAGCAGTACTTC. Encoded protein: CASFPGYEQYF.

In regard to this clone: Germline is not matched at one junction end, which may reflect a read error. The V and J genes are TRBV2 and TRBJ2-1, with TRBD2 matching over 9 bases. This CDR3 region has 14 residues. CDR1 SNHLY and CDR2 FYNNEI come from the germline V gene. CDR3 residues: CAGSASGNYNEQFF. The DNA for the CDR3 is TGTGCCGGCAGTGCTAGCGGGAACTACAATGAGCAGTTCTTC.

Concerning this clone: Other DNA sequences in this specimen translate into the identical CDR3. This sequence joins TRBV10-1 and TRBJ2-7, with 9 bases that match TRBD1. The CDR3 consists of 15 residues. Germline values: CDR1 WNHNN, CDR2 SYGVQD (reference sequence). The ends lost 3 bases at V and 1 base at J; junction bases unmatched: 4. Written as DNA, the CDR3 is TGCGCCAGCAGTGATCCGGGACAGGGTTCCTACGAGCAGTACTTC. It translates to CASSDPGQGSYEQYF.

The chain is built from TRBV11-2 and TRBJ1-6, with unresolved D. Between the trimmed V and J ends, which lost 3 bases and 15 bases, there was a span of 12 bases. The V gene's germline CDR1 is SGHAT and CDR2 FQNNGV. CDR3 size: 12 residues. The DNA for the CDR3 is TGTGCCAGCAGCTTTGGACCGTCAGGCCTCCACTTT. Protein sequence: CASSFGPSGLHF.

The gene calls are TRBV6-5 and TRBJ2-3; weak D call: TRBD2 (5 bases). Trimming cost V 6 bases and J 3 bases, with 13 bases left between them. This CDR3 is built from 14 residues. Germline V lookup: CDR1 MNHEY, CDR2 SVGAGI. As DNA, the CDR3 is TGTGCCAGCAGGCTTCTAGCTGAGACAGATACGCAGTATTTT. This translates into CASRLLAETDTQYF.